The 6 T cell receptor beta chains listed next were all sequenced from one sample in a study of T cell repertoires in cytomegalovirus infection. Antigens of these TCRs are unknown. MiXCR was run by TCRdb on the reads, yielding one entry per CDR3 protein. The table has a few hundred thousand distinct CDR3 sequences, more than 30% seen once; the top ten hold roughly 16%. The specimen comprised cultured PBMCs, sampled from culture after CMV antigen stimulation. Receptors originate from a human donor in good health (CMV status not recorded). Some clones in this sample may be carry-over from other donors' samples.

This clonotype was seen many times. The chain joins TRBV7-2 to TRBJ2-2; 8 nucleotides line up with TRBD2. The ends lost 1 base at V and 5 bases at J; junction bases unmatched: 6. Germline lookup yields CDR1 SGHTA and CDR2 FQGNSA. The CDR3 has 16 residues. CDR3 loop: CASSLVVGTRTGELFF. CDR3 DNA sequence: TGTGCCAGCAGCTTAGTTGTTGGGACTAGAACCGGGGAGCTGTTTTTT.

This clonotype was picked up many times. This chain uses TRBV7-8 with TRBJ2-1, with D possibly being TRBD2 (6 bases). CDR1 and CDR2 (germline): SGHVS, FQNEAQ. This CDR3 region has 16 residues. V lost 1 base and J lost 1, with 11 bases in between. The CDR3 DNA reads TGTGCCAGCAGCTTAGTTTCGGGAGTATCCTACAATGAGCAGTTCTTC. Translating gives CASSLVSGVSYNEQFF.

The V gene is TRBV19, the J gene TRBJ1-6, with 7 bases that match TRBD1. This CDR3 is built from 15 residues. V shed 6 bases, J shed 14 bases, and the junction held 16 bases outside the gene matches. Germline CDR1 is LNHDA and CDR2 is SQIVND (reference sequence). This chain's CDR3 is CASRGSGTVSTSLHF. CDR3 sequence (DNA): TGTGCCAGTAGAGGATCCGGGACAGTCAGTACTTCCCTCCACTTT.

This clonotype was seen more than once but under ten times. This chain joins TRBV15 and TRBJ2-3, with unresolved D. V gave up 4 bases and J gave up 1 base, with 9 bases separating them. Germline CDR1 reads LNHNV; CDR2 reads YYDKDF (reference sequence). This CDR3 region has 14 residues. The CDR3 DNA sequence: TGTGCCACCAGCACCCAACGACGCACAGATACGCAGTATTTT. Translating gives CATSTQRRTDTQYF.

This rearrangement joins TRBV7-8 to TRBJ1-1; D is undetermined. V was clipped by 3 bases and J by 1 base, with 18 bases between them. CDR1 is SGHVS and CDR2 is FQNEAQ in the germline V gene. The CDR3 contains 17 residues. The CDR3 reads CASSFHLDNPRNTEAFF. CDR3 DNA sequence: TGTGCCAGCAGCTTCCACCTAGACAACCCCCGGAACACTGAAGCTTTCTTT.

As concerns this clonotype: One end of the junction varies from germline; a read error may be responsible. CDR3 in DNA: TGTGCCGGCAGCACTAGCGGGAACACCTACGAGCAGTACTTC. Its translation is CAGSTSGNTYEQYF. V usage is TRBV12-3 or TRBV12-4 and J usage is TRBJ2-7; 10 bases line up with TRBD2. The CDR3 sequence is 14 residues long.